Shown below are 5 T cell receptor beta chains from a single sample sequenced in a study of cytotoxic CD8 clonotypes in ibrutinib-treated CLL. Method: immunoSEQ multiplex PCR; TCRdb's copy keeps in-frame clones and lacks some. The sample lists about 160,000 clones, around 84% occurring once. This sample comprised PBMCs, obtained after 12 months of ibrutinib treatment. Receptor source: a human donor with chronic lymphocytic leukemia.

The chain employs TRBV9 and TRBJ2-1, with D perhaps matching TRBD1 (7 bases). The CDR3 length is 17 residues. V was trimmed by 4 bases and J by 7 bases, leaving 24 bases between them. Germline CDR1 is SGDLS and CDR2 is YYNGEE. The CDR3 reads CASSPQLGQVGGNEQFF. In DNA form, the CDR3 reads TGTGCCAGCAGCCCCCAACTCGGACAGGTCGGAGGGAATGAGCAGTTCTTC.

The V gene is TRBV7-2, the J gene TRBJ1-4, with 7 bases matching TRBD1. CDR3 length: 14 residues. J gave up 5 bases and V 8 bases, and 8 bases lay outside the gene matches. Germline CDR1 and CDR2: SGHTA and FQGNSA. CDR3 loop: CASGNRGTNEKLFF. CDR3 in DNA: TGTGCCAGCGGCAACAGGGGCACGAATGAAAAACTGTTTTTT.

The chain employs TRBV15 and TRBJ2-1; perhaps D is TRBD1 or TRBD2 (5 bases each). Per germline, CDR1 LNHNV and CDR2 YYDKDF (reference sequence). The CDR3 consists of 14 residues. Trimming took 5 bases from V and 6 from J, leaving 14 bases between them. The CDR3 DNA reads TGTGCCACCAGCCCACCGGGACGACGCAATGAGCAGTTCTTC. Its translation is CATSPPGRRNEQFF.

This clone is a singleton in its sample. The rearrangement uses TRBV7-2 and TRBJ2-3, with D possibly TRBD1 on 6 matching bases. The V end was cut by 5 bases, the J end by 4 bases, with 13 bases between. This CDR3 spans 14 amino acids. The germline V gene encodes CDR1 SGHTA and CDR2 FQGNSA. CDR3 residues: CASSLGAFPDTQYF. The CDR3 DNA sequence: TGTGCCAGCAGCCTGGGGGCTTTCCCAGATACGCAGTATTTT.

The V gene is TRBV27, the J gene TRBJ2-7, with TRBD2 matching 8 bases. The CDR3 loop spans 15 amino acids. V was clipped by 4 bases and J by 5 bases; unmatched bases: 10. Germline V gene data show CDR1 as MNHEY and CDR2 as SMNVEV (reference sequence). The CDR3 spells CASSSREREIHEQYF. The DNA of the CDR3 is TGTGCCAGCAGTTCGCGGGAGCGGGAGATCCACGAGCAGTACTTC.